The TCR beta chain described here comes from a study of cytomegalovirus exposure and HLA in healthy donors. Broader study findings: It was confirmed in vitro that a few of the CMV-associated chains were specific for CMV antigens. Overall, approximately 150 TCR beta chains were annotated as cytomegalovirus-associated.

Germline V gives CDR1 SGHNT, CDR2 YYREEE (reference sequence). Deletions cut 1 base from V and 2 bases from J, with 9 bases between. This CDR3 is built from 14 residues. Only one count was recorded for this clone. What it binds is unknown. Here immunoSEQ multiplex PCR was the method, and the copy in TCRdb shows in-frame clones only, minus some. This sample has tens of thousands of clones, with approximately 96% found just once. The rearrangement joins TRBV5-4 to TRBJ2-5, with unresolved D. Sequencing was performed on PBMCs. This clonotype was obtained from a man aged 18 to 29 in good health and CMV-seropositive. The CDR3 spells CASSLSPQQETQYF. CDR3 coding DNA: TGTGCCAGCAGCTTGAGTCCCCAGCAAGAGACCCAGTACTTC.